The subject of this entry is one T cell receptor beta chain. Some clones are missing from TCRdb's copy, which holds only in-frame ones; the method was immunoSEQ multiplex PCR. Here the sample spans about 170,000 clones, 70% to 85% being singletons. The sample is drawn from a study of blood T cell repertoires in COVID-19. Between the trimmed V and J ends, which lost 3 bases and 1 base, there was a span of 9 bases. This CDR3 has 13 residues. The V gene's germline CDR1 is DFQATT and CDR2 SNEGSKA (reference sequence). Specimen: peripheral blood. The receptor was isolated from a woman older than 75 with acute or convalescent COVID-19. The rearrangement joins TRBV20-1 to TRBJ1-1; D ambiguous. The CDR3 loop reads CSASRQENTEAFF. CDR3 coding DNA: TGCAGTGCTAGTCGGCAGGAGAACACTGAAGCTTTCTTT.